This entry lists 8 T cell receptor beta chains sequenced from one sample in a study of CD8 T cells in ankylosing spondylitis (dated by TCRdb to the late 2010s). The paper as a whole reports these results and caveats: A TCR beta motif of several highly homologous amino acid variants appeared characteristic of blood from ankylosing spondylitis patients.

What these receptors recognize is not known. Library preparation used 5' RACE. The instrument given in TCRdb is Illumina HiSeq 2500. In TCRdb, the public reads were trimmed at Q25 with fastp and aligned with MiXCR, with productive beta chains retained. Identical CDR3 protein sequences are pooled into one entry, listed with their most common genes and DNA. Present in this sample are 200,000 to 250,000 distinct CDR3 sequences, just under 7.5% of which were seen just once. The leading ten clones occupy approximately 15% of the sample. The sequenced material came from blood, either unsorted or a sorted T cell fraction (not recorded which). The receptors here all came from a male donor with ankylosing spondylitis.

This clonotype has a count of ten or more. The chain combines TRBV28 with TRBJ2-3, with 7 bases fitting TRBD2. In germline, CDR1 is MDHEN, CDR2 SYDVKM. V lost 4 bases, J lost 0 bases, and 16 bases stayed unmatched. The CDR3 consists of 19 residues. The CDR3 bases are TGTGCCAGCAGTTACCCGACTAGCTCGGTTTCAACTAGCACAGATACGCAGTATTTT. Translating gives CASSYPTSSVSTSTDTQYF.

This clonotype was observed many times. The rearrangement uses TRBV7-9 and TRBJ1-2; 7 bases match TRBD1. V lost 3 bases, J lost 6 bases, and 10 bases stayed unmatched. The germline V gene has CDR1 SEHNR and CDR2 FQNEAQ (reference sequence). This CDR3 is built from 15 residues. The CDR3: CASSLGRQGTDGYTF. The DNA of the CDR3 is TGTGCCAGCAGCTTGGGCCGACAGGGTACGGATGGCTACACCTTC.

This clonotype was counted ten times or more. V gene TRBV7-8 combines with J gene TRBJ2-5, with D tentatively TRBD2 (5 bases). The CDR3 totals 17 residues. CDR1 is SGHVS, CDR2 FQNEAQ, per germline. V was cut by 8 bases and J by 5 bases, with 27 bases left in between. The CDR3 here is CASRLPRVETTVETQYF. The DNA for the CDR3 is TGTGCCAGCCGCCTACCTCGGGTGGAGACTACGGTGGAGACCCAGTACTTC.

The chain combines TRBV5-5 with TRBJ1-1, with D tentatively TRBD1 (5 bases). This CDR3 spans 14 amino acids. Trimming stripped 4 bases from V and 4 bases from J, with 14 bases between. Germline values: CDR1 SGHKS, CDR2 YYEKEE (reference sequence). CDR3 DNA sequence: TGTGCCAGCAGCACCTCGGGGGGTACCACTGAAGCTTTCTTT. Translated: CASSTSGGTTEAFF.

This clonotype occurred a few times. The gene calls are TRBV28 and TRBJ1-1; D is ambiguous. CDR1 and CDR2 (germline): MDHEN, SYDVKM. CDR3 size: 14 residues. V dropped 4 bases and J dropped 0 bases, with 9 bases sitting between them. CDR3 nucleotides: TGTGCCAGCAGTTCAGTGTATATGAACACTGAAGCTTTCTTT. The encoded protein is CASSSVYMNTEAFF. Using reference TRBV28 and TRBJ1-1 for the parts outside the CDR3, the full variable domain is DVKVTQSSRYLVKRTGEKVFLECVQDMDHENMFWYRQDPGLGLRLIYFSYDVKMKEKGDIPEGYSVSREKKERFSLILESASTNQTSMYLCASSSVYMNTEAFFGQGTRLTVV.

With respect to this clonotype: A much larger clone differs by one base, so this may be a read error. The chain joins TRBV4-3 to TRBJ1-5; D remains unclear. Per germline, CDR1 LGHNA and CDR2 YSLEER. The ends were cut back, 0 bases at V and 6 bases at J, with 12 bases in the middle. The CDR3 is 15 residues long. CDR3 nucleotides: TGCGCCAGCAGCCAAGATCCGGTCCCCAGTCAGCCCCAGCATTTT. This codes for CASSQDPVPSQPQHF.

This clonotype was seen at least ten times. The V call is TRBV7-9, the J call TRBJ1-2, with D perhaps TRBD1 (5 bases). The CDR3 has 16 amino acids. The V and J ends lost 6 bases and 5 bases respectively, with 22 bases between them. The V gene's germline CDR1 is SEHNR and CDR2 FQNEAQ (reference sequence). The CDR3 sequence is CASSSPLDLQGYGYTF. CDR3 in DNA: TGTGCCAGCAGTTCCCCCCTCGATCTTCAGGGATATGGCTACACCTTC.

This clonotype was observed at least ten times. This sequence joins TRBV10-3 and TRBJ2-3; D perhaps matches TRBD1 (5 bases). The germline V and J ends were trimmed by 6 bases and 1 base, with 11 bases remaining between them. The CDR3 has 14 residues. Looked up from germline, CDR1 is ENHRY and CDR2 is SYGVKD. The CDR3 protein is CAIRGQGRTDTQYF. The DNA of the CDR3 is TGTGCCATCAGGGGGCAAGGCCGCACAGATACGCAGTATTTT.